The 8 T cell receptor beta chains below all came from one sample that was sequenced in a study of cytomegalovirus exposure and HLA in healthy donors. The PCR contained 60 Vbeta and 13 Jbeta primers. Sequencing used immunoSEQ multiplex PCR; TCRdb keeps in-frame clones, though not all of them. The sample records over 200,000 clones, more than 70% being singletons. The specimen sequenced was PBMCs. These receptors were collected from a human donor in good health.

The chain carries TRBV9 and TRBJ2-1, with 10 positions matching TRBD2. Germline V lookup: CDR1 SGDLS, CDR2 YYNGEE. The CDR3 is 16 residues long. The V gene end was trimmed by 4 bases and the J gene end by 0 bases; junction bases not matched to a gene: 4. CDR3 residues: CASSSRLAGSYNEQFF. The DNA of the CDR3 is TGTGCCAGCAGCTCCCGACTAGCGGGCTCCTACAATGAGCAGTTCTTC.

The chain recombines TRBV15 with TRBJ2-7, with 8 bases matching TRBD2. CDR1 and CDR2 (germline): LNHNV, YYDKDF (reference sequence). CDR3 length equals 16 residues. With 0 bases clipped from V and 2 bases from J, the junction kept 6 bases outside the gene matches. The CDR3 sequence is CATSRDGLALPYEQYF. In nucleotides, the CDR3 is TGTGCCACCAGCAGAGATGGACTAGCCCTCCCCTACGAGCAGTACTTC.

The chain is built from TRBV5-1 and TRBJ2-7; TRBD2 aligns across 9 bases. Germline CDR1 and CDR2: SGHRS and YFSETQ. This CDR3 region has 15 residues. Trimming at V came to 4 bases and at J to 0 bases, leaving 5 bases not matched to a gene. The CDR3 region has the DNA TGCGCCAGCAGCCCTAGCGGGGCCAGCTCCTACGAGCAGTACTTC. This encodes CASSPSGASSYEQYF. The full variable domain, in which reference TRBV5-1 and TRBJ2-7 provide the parts outside the CDR3, is KAGVTQTPRYLIKTRGQQVTLSCSPISGHRSVSWYQQTPGQGLQFLFEYFSETQRNKGNFPGRFSGRQFSNSRSEMNVSTLELGDSALYLCASSPSGASSYEQYFGPGTRLTVT.

V gene TRBV28 combines with J gene TRBJ1-4; D may be TRBD1 (6 bases). The CDR3 sequence is 16 residues long. V was trimmed by 2 bases and J by 1 base, leaving 11 bases between them. Germline loops: CDR1 MDHEN, CDR2 SYDVKM. CDR3 in DNA: TGTGCCAGCAGTTTAATGAGGGGGATAACTAATGAAAAACTGTTTTTT. Protein sequence: CASSLMRGITNEKLFF.

The chain employs TRBV5-1 and TRBJ1-3; the D is unclear. CDR1 and CDR2 (germline): SGHRS, YFSETQ. Trimming took 0 bases from V and 1 from J, leaving 8 bases between them. CDR3 length: 15 amino acids. In DNA form, the CDR3 reads TGCGCCAGCAGCTTGGGGGCGAATTCTGGAAACACCATATATTTT. It specifies CASSLGANSGNTIYF.

This chain joins TRBV5-1 and TRBJ2-7, with 7 bases aligning to TRBD1. V lost 0 bases and J lost 5; bases outside the gene matches: 2. This CDR3 contains 13 residues. CDR1 and CDR2 from the germline V gene are SGHRS and YFSETQ. CDR3: CASSLGQGDEQYF. The CDR3 region has the DNA TGCGCCAGCAGCTTGGGACAGGGCGACGAGCAGTACTTC.

The chain uses TRBV4-1 and TRBJ2-7; 9 positions match TRBD1. This CDR3 is built from 15 residues. Germline values: CDR1 MGHRA, CDR2 YSYEKL. V dropped 1 base and J dropped 2; count of bases not matched to a gene: 3. CDR3: CASSQAGTGTYEQYF. In DNA, the CDR3 is TGCGCCAGCAGCCAAGCCGGGACAGGGACCTACGAGCAGTACTTC.

The chain has TRBV27 and TRBJ2-7, with 10 bases that match TRBD1. The CDR3 is 18 amino acids. Trimming cost V 2 bases and J 4 bases; bases outside gene matches: 14. Germline assignment: CDR1 MNHEY and CDR2 SMNVEV (reference sequence). The CDR3 DNA follows: TGTGCCAGCAGTTTACAGCCCCGACAGGGGGCTATTTTGTACGAGCAGTACTTC. Translation: CASSLQPRQGAILYEQYF.